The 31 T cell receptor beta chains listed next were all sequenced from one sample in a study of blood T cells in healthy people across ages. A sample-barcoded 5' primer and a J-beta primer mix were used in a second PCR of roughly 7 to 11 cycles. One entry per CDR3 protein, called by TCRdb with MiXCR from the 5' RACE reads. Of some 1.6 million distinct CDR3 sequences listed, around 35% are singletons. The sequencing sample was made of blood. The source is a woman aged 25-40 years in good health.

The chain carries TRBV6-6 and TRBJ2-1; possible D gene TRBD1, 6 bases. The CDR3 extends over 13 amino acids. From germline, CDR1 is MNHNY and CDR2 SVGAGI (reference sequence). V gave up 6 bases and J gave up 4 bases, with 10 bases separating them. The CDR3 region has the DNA TGTGCCAGCAGGGACGGACAGTACAATGAGCAGTTCTTC. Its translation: CASRDGQYNEQFF.

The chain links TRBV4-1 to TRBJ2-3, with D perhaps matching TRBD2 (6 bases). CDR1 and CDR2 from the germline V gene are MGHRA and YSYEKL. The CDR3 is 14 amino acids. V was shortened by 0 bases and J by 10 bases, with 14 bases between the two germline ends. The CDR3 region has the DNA TGCGCCAGCAGCCAAGAGCGGGGTTCGGATGCGCAGTATTTT. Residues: CASSQERGSDAQYF.

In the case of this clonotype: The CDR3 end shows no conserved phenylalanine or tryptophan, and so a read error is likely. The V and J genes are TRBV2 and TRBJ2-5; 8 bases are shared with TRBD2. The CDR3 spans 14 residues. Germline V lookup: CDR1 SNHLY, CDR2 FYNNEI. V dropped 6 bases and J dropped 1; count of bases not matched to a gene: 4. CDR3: CASRVSGGQETQYY. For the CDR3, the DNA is TGTGCCAGCAGGGTCAGCGGGGGCCAAGAGACCCAGTACTAC.

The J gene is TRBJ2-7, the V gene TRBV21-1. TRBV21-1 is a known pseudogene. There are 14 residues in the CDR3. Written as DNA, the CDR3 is TGTGCCAGCAGCAAAGAACAAGGGACCTACGAGCAGTACTTC. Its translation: CASSKEQGTYEQYF.

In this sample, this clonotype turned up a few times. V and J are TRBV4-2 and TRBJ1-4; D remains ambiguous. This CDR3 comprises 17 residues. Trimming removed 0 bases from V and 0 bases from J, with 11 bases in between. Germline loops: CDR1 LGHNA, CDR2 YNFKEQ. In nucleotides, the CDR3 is TGTGCCAGCAGCCAAGATAGTACGGCAGCAACTAATGAAAAACTGTTTTTT. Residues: CASSQDSTAATNEKLFF.

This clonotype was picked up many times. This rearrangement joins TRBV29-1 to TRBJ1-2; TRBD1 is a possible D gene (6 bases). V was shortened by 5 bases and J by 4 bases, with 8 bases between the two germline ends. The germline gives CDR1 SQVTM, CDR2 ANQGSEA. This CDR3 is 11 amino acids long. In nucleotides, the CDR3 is TGCAGCGTTAAGGACAGCTATGGCTACACCTTC. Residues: CSVKDSYGYTF.

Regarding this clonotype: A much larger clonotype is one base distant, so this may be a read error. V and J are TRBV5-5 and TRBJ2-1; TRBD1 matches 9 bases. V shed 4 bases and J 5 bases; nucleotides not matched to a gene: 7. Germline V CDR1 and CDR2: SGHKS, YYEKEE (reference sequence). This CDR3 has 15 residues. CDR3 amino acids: CASSARDRENNEQFF. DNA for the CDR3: TGTGCCAGCAGCGCCCGGGACAGGGAGAACAATGAGCAGTTCTTC.

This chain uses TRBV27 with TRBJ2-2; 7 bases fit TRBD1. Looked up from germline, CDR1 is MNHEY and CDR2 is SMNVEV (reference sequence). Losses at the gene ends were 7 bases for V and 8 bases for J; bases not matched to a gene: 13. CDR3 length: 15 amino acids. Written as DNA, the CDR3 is TGTGCCAGCACCCGGGACAGCGTGAAGGGGGGGGAGCTGTTTTTT. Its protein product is CASTRDSVKGGELFF.

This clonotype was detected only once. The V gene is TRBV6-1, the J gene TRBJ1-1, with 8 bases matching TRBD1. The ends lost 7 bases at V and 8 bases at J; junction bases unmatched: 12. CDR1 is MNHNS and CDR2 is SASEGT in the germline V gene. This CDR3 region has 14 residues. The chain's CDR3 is CASKEYRGSLEAFF. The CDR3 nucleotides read TGTGCCAGCAAAGAGTACAGGGGGAGTCTCGAAGCTTTCTTT.

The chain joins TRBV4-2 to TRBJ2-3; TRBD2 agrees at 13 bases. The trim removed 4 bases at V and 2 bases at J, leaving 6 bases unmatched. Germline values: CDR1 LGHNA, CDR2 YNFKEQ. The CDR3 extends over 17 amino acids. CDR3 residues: CASSLPGTSGVTDTQYF. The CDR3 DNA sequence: TGTGCCAGCAGCCTCCCCGGGACTAGCGGGGTCACAGATACGCAGTATTTT.

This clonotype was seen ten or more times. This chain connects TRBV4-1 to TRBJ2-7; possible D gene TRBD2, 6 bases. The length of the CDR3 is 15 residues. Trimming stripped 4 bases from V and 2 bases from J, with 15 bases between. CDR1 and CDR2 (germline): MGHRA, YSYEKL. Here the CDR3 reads CASSLEAREAYEQYF. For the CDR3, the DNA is TGCGCCAGCAGCCTGGAGGCCAGGGAGGCCTACGAGCAGTACTTC.

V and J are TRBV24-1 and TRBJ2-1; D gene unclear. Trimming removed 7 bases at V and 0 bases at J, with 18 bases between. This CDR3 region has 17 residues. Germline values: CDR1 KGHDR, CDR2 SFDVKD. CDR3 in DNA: TGTGCCACCAGGGATACCGGTCGGTCCAGCTCCTACAATGAGCAGTTCTTC. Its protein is CATRDTGRSSSYNEQFF.

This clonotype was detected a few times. The CDR3 region is CASSVGTNQPQHF. The CDR3 coding sequence is TGTGCCAGCAGTGTAGGTACCAATCAGCCCCAGCATTTT. V usage is TRBV2 and J usage is TRBJ1-5; no reliable D call. The CDR3 has 13 amino acids. Germline CDR1 is SNHLY and CDR2 is FYNNEI. V lost 4 bases and J 3 bases, leaving 7 bases between the germline ends. Drawing the rest from reference TRBV2 and TRBJ1-5, the complete variable domain is EPEVTQTPSHQVTQMGQEVILRCVPISNHLYFYWYRQILGQKVEFLVSFYNNEISEKSEIFDDQFSVERPDGSNFTLKIRSTKLEDSAMYFCASSVGTNQPQHFGDGTRLSIL.

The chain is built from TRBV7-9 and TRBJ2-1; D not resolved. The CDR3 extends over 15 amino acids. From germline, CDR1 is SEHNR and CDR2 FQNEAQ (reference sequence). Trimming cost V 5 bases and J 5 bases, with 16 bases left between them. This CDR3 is CASSPALSRNNEQFF. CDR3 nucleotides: TGTGCCAGCAGCCCTGCCCTTTCTCGGAACAATGAGCAGTTCTTC. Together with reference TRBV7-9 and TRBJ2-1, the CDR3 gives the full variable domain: DTGVSQNPRHKITKRGQNVTFRCDPISEHNRLYWYRQTLGQGPEFLTYFQNEAQLEKSRLLSDRFSAERPKGSFSTLEIQRTEQGDSAMYLCASSPALSRNNEQFFGPGTRLTVL.

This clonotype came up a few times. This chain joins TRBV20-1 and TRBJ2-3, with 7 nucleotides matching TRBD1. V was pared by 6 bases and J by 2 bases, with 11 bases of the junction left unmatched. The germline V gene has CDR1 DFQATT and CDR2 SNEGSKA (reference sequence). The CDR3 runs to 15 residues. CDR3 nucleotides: TGCAGTGCAAATAGGGACAGCCTACTCACAGATACGCAGTATTTT. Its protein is CSANRDSLLTDTQYF.

CDR3 loop: CASRQQGEYGYTF. As DNA, the CDR3 is TGTGCCAGCAGGCAACAGGGGGAATATGGCTACACCTTC. The rearrangement uses TRBV27 and TRBJ1-2; 8 positions agree with TRBD1. The germline gives CDR1 MNHEY, CDR2 SMNVEV (reference sequence). V trimming: 6 bases; J trimming: 5 bases; junction bases outside the gene matches: 5. The CDR3 sequence is 13 residues long.

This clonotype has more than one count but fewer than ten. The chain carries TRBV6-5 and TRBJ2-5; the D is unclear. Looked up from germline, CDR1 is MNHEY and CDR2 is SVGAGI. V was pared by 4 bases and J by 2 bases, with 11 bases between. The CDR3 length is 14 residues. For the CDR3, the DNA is TGTGCCAGCAGTTCCGAGTGGGGTCAAGAGACCCAGTACTTC. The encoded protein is CASSSEWGQETQYF.

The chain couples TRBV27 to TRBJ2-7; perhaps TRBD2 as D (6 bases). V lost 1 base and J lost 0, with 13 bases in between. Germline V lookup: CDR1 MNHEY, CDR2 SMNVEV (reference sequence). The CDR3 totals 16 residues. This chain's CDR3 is CASSLYLRDGSYEQYF. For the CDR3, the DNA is TGTGCCAGCAGTTTATATCTGCGGGACGGCTCCTACGAGCAGTACTTC.

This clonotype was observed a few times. The CDR3 nucleotides are TGTGCCAGCAGCGTAGAAAAGGGCGCAGATACGCAGTATTTT. Protein: CASSVEKGADTQYF. The rearrangement uses TRBV9 and TRBJ2-3; unclear D gene. The CDR3 length is 14 residues. Trimming took 0 bases from V and 4 from J, leaving 9 bases between them. The V gene's germline CDR1 is SGDLS and CDR2 YYNGEE.

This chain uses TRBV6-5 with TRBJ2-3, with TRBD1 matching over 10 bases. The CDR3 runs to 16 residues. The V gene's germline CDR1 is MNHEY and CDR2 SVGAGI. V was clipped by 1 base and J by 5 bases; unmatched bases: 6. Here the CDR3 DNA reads TGTGCCAGCAGTTACTGGATGACAGGGGGCCTAGATACGCAGTATTTT. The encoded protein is CASSYWMTGGLDTQYF.

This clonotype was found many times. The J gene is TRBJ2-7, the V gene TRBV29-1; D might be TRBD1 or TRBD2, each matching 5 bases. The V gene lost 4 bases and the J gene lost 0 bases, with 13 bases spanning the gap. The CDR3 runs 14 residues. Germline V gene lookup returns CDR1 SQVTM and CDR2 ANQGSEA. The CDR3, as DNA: TGCAGCGTTGTGTTGATGAGGGGCTCCTACGAGCAGTACTTC. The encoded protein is CSVVLMRGSYEQYF.

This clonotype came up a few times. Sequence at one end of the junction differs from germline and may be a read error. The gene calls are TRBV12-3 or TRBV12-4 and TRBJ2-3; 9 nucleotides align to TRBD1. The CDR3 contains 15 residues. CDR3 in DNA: TGTGTCAGCGTACTGGGACAGGGTAGCACAGATACGCAGTATTTT. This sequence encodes CVSVLGQGSTDTQYF.

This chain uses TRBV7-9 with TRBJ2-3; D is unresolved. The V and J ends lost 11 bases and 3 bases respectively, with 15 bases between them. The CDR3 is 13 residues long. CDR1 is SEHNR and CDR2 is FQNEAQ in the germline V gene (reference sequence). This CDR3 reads CAQGGAATDTQYF. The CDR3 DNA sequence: TGTGCCCAAGGTGGTGCTGCGACAGATACGCAGTATTTT.

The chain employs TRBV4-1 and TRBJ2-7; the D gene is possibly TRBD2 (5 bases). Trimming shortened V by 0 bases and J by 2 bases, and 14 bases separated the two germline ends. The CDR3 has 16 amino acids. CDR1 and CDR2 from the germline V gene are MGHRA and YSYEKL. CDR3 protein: CASSQERGWIPYEQYF. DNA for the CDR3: TGCGCCAGCAGCCAAGAACGAGGGTGGATTCCCTACGAGCAGTACTTC.

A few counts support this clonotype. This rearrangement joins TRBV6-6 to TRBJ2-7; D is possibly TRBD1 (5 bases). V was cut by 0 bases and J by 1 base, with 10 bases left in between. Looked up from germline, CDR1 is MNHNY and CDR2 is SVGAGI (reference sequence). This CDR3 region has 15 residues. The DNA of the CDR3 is TGTGCCAGCAGTTACTCGTCCAGGGATTCCTACGAGCAGTACTTC. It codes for CASSYSSRDSYEQYF.

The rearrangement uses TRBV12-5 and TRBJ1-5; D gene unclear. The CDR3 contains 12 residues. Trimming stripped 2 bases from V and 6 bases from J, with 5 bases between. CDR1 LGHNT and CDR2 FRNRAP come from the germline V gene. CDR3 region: CASGLFGQPQHF. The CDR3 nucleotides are TGTGCTAGTGGTTTGTTCGGTCAGCCCCAGCATTTT.

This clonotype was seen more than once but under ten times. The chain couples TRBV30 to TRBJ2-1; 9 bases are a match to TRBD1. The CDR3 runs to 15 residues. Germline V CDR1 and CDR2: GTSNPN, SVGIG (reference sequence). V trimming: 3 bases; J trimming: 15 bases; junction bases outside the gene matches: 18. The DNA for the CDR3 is TGTGCCTGGAGCAGTGGCGGGACAGGGATGTTAACTGGGTTCTTC. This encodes CAWSSGGTGMLTGFF.

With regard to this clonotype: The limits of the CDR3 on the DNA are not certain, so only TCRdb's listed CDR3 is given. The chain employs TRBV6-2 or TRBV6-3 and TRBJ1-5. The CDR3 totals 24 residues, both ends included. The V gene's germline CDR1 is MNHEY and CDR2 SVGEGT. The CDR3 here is CASSPRPGLSSYEQYFGPGTPQHF.

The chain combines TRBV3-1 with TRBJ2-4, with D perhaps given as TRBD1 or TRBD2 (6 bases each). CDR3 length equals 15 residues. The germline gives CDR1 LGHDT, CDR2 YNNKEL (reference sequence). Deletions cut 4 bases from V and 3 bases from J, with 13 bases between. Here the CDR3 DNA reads TGTGCCAGCAGCCTTCGGGGGCTGGGCAAAAACATTCAGTACTTC. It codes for CASSLRGLGKNIQYF.

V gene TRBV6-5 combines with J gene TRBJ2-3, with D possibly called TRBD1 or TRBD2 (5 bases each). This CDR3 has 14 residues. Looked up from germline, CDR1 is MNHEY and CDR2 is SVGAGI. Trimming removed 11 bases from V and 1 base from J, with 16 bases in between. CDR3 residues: CAGTRGGRTDTQYF. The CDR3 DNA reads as TGTGCCGGCACCCGGGGCGGCCGCACAGATACGCAGTATTTT.

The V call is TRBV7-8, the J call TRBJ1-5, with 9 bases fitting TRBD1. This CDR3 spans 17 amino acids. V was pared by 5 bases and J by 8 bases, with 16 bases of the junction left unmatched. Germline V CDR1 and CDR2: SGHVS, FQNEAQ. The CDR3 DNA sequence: TGTGCCAGCAGCACCCGCAGCCTCGGACAGGGGTTCAAGCCCCAGCATTTT. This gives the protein CASSTRSLGQGFKPQHF.